This passage covers 18 T cell receptor beta chains from one sample sequenced in a study of regulatory T cells in long-lasting Graves disease. To make TCR beta libraries, researchers used iRepertoire HTBI primers and Arm-PCR of CDR3 regions. In TCRdb, the multiplex PCR reads were re-called with MiXCR into one record per CDR3 protein. The sample contains 400,000 to 600,000 distinct CDR3 sequences, 20% to 25% of which appear only once. Time point here: persistent/refractory GD, antithyroid drugs over 5 years with positive TRAb. The TCR library was prepared using RNA isolated from PBMCs. The sequencing used peripheral blood mononuclear cells (PBMCs), collected when the disease was refractory, from a patient treated with antithyroid drugs. All receptors derive from a female donor with Graves disease.

In the case of this clonotype: A much larger clone sits a single nucleotide away, making a read error possible. V gene TRBV28 combines with J gene TRBJ2-7; 8 bases are shared with TRBD1. This CDR3 contains 14 residues. The ends lost 6 bases at V and 9 bases at J; junction bases unmatched: 13. Germline V CDR1 and CDR2: MDHEN, SYDVKM. CDR3 nucleotides: TGTGCCAGCAGCCCCGGGACAGGAGGTCGCGGGCAGTACTTC. It is translated as CASSPGTGGRGQYF.

This clonotype was found a few times. The chain employs TRBV19 and TRBJ2-5; a weak D match, TRBD2 (7 bases). The CDR3 extends over 14 amino acids. CDR1 is LNHDA, CDR2 SQIVND, per germline (reference sequence). Trimming pared 6 bases from V and 5 bases from J, leaving 16 bases between. The CDR3 DNA reads as TGTGCCAGTAGCGGAAACAGGGAGGGGGAGACCCAGTACTTC. It codes for CASSGNREGETQYF.

V is TRBV19 and J is TRBJ2-1; D is ambiguous. Trimming left V 3 bases short and J 0 bases short, with 9 bases between. Germline V CDR1 and CDR2: LNHDA, SQIVND (reference sequence). The CDR3 runs to 15 residues. Here the CDR3 reads CASSIDSSSYNEQFF. The CDR3 nucleotides read TGTGCCAGTAGTATCGACTCGAGCTCCTACAATGAGCAGTTCTTC.

About this clonotype: This could be a read error, since a much larger clone is one nucleotide away. This chain links TRBV2 with TRBJ1-6; D is undetermined. The CDR3 runs to 12 residues. Germline values: CDR1 SNHLY, CDR2 FYNNEI. The CDR3 loop is CASSRNRSPFHF. The DNA of the CDR3 is TGTGCCAGCAGCCGAAATAGATCACCCTTCCACTTT.

This clonotype was recorded at least ten times. The V call is TRBV28, the J call TRBJ1-2; D may be TRBD1 (5 bases). Trimming shortened V by 5 bases and J by 8 bases, and 24 bases separated the two germline ends. Germline CDR1 MDHEN, CDR2 SYDVKM. The CDR3 loop spans 16 amino acids. The CDR3 region has the DNA TGTGCCAGCAGTCACCGGGACCTCCTCTTCGGTTTCGGCTACACCTTC. Its protein is CASSHRDLLFGFGYTF.

This clonotype was detected many times. The V gene is TRBV28, the J gene TRBJ1-1, with D unclear. Germline CDR1 MDHEN, CDR2 SYDVKM. This CDR3 spans 12 amino acids. The germline V and J ends were trimmed by 9 bases and 1 base, with 9 bases remaining between them. The CDR3 protein is CASLRRNTEAFF. Here the CDR3 DNA reads TGTGCCAGTCTGCGTAGGAACACTGAAGCTTTCTTT.

This clonotype has ten or more counts. The chain is built from TRBV3-1 and TRBJ1-2; no reliable D call. The length of the CDR3 is 14 residues. Looked up from germline, CDR1 is LGHDT and CDR2 is YNNKEL (reference sequence). V lost 0 bases and J lost 7, with 12 bases in between. The CDR3 bases are TGTGCCAGCAGCCAAGATTCCCAATCGGGTGGCTACACCTTC. Translating gives CASSQDSQSGGYTF.

This chain joins TRBV5-8 and TRBJ2-5; TRBD2 agrees at 7 bases. V trimming: 2 bases; J trimming: 5 bases; junction bases outside the gene matches: 3. The CDR3 is made up of 13 amino acids. Germline V lookup: CDR1 SGHTS, CDR2 YDEGEE. The CDR3 DNA follows: TGTGCCAGCAGCTTATGGCGGGAGGAGACCCAGTACTTC. Translation: CASSLWREETQYF.

V is TRBV12-3 or TRBV12-4 and J is TRBJ2-3, with D possibly matching TRBD2 (6 bases). V lost 6 bases and J lost 0, with 19 bases in between. There are 17 residues in the CDR3. The CDR3 loop reads CASRPLGRGASTDTQYF. As DNA, the CDR3 is TGTGCCAGCAGACCCCTGGGGCGGGGAGCTAGCACAGATACGCAGTATTTT.

Many counts were recorded for this clonotype. The V and J genes are TRBV19 and TRBJ1-2, with TRBD1 matching 12 bases. The germline V gene has CDR1 LNHDA and CDR2 SQIVND (reference sequence). This CDR3 contains 14 residues. Trimming took 4 bases from V and 7 from J; bases not matched to a gene: 4. The CDR3 protein is CASSTGTGGLGYTF. The DNA for the CDR3 is TGTGCCAGTAGTACCGGGACAGGGGGCCTTGGCTACACCTTC.

This clonotype was picked up many times. The chain uses TRBV28 and TRBJ2-7, with D perhaps matching TRBD2 (6 bases). V lost 3 bases to trimming and J lost 0 bases, with 12 bases between them. The germline gives CDR1 MDHEN, CDR2 SYDVKM. The CDR3 length is 15 residues. Here the CDR3 reads CASSLGRDFSYEQYF. In DNA, the CDR3 is TGTGCCAGCAGTTTGGGCAGGGACTTCTCCTACGAGCAGTACTTC.

This clonotype was observed a handful of times. J is TRBJ2-1 and V is TRBV7-2; 10 nucleotides align to TRBD2. The length of the CDR3 is 15 residues. Germline V gene data show CDR1 as SGHTA and CDR2 as FQGNSA. J was trimmed by 7 bases and V by 5 bases; bases with no gene match: 8. CDR3 bases: TGTGCCAGCAGCCCGAGCGGGAGGGCATTTAATGAGCAGTTCTTC. It codes for CASSPSGRAFNEQFF.

Notes on this clonotype: A read error may be the cause here, since a much bigger clone is one base away. The chain employs TRBV7-8 and TRBJ2-2; D might be TRBD2 (5 bases). Looked up from germline, CDR1 is SGHVS and CDR2 is FQNEAQ. The CDR3 spans 16 residues. The CDR3 DNA is TGTGCCAGCAGCCCCCTACGGGATACCAACACCGGGGAGCTGGTTTTT. Translated: CASSPLRDTNTGELVF.

This clonotype was observed many times. The chain has TRBV18 and TRBJ1-5; D is unresolved. The CDR3 spans 13 residues. V dropped 3 bases and J dropped 5 bases, with 8 bases sitting between them. Germline V gene data show CDR1 as KGHSH and CDR2 as LQKENI. CDR3 nucleotide sequence: TGTGCCAGCTCACCCGGACGTGATCAGCCCCAGCATTTT. Protein product: CASSPGRDQPQHF.

This clonotype was observed at least ten times. The chain uses TRBV7-3 and TRBJ1-1; D gene unclear. The CDR3 totals 13 residues. V lost 4 bases and J 3 bases, leaving 9 bases between the germline ends. Germline V gene sequence: CDR1 SGHTA, CDR2 FQGTGA. Here the CDR3 DNA reads TGTGCCAGCAGCTCCCAGAGGGACACTGAAGCTTTCTTT. This sequence encodes CASSSQRDTEAFF.

This clonotype was observed at least ten times. This chain links TRBV12-3 or TRBV12-4 with TRBJ2-5; D call uncertain. The CDR3 contains 13 residues. V was pared by 8 bases and J by 1 base, with 11 bases between. CDR3 nucleotide sequence: TGTGCCAGCGGGCGTCGGACCCAAGAGACCCAGTACTTC. This gives the protein CASGRRTQETQYF.

A note on this clonotype: This sequence may be a read error, since a much larger clone differs from it by one base. The rearrangement uses TRBV6-5 and TRBJ1-2; D is ambiguous. Trimming cost V 0 bases and J 4 bases, with 18 bases left between them. The CDR3 totals 17 residues. Germline loops: CDR1 MNHEY, CDR2 SVGAGI. Here the CDR3 reads CASSYSPQEARIYGYTF. The CDR3 DNA sequence: TGTGCCAGCAGTTACTCGCCTCAGGAGGCGCGTATCTATGGCTACACCTTC.

Worth noting for this clonotype: Compared with germline, one end of the junction differs, possibly owing to a read error. The rearrangement joins TRBV29-1 to TRBJ2-7; 13 bases align to TRBD2. The germline CDR1 and CDR2 sequences are SQVTM and ANQGSEA. This CDR3 contains 14 residues. The CDR3 bases are TGCAGCGTAGAAGGACTAGCGGGAGCCTACGAGCAGTACTTC. It yields the protein CSVEGLAGAYEQYF.